The 7 T cell receptor beta chains below were found in one sample sequenced in a study of blood T cells in healthy people across ages. For the second PCR, which ran for about 6 to 11 cycles, a sample-barcoded 5' primer and a J-beta primer mix were used. TCRdb processed the 5' RACE reads anew with MiXCR; each CDR3 protein has one entry. The sample has about 800,000 distinct CDR3 sequences, around 45% seen once. What was sequenced was blood. These receptors were collected from a man at least 80 years old in good health.

In its sample, this clonotype was seen many times. This rearrangement joins TRBV9 to TRBJ2-1, with 12 bases aligning to TRBD2. Germline lookup yields CDR1 SGDLS and CDR2 YYNGEE. This CDR3 has 14 residues. Losses at the gene ends were 4 bases for V and 10 bases for J; bases not matched to a gene: 6. The chain's CDR3 is CASSPRLAGDEQFF. As DNA, the CDR3 is TGTGCCAGCAGCCCTCGACTAGCGGGAGACGAGCAGTTCTTC.

This chain uses TRBV10-3 with TRBJ1-5; D unclear. CDR3 length equals 14 residues. V shed 7 bases and J shed 0 bases, with 10 bases lying between them. Germline V CDR1 and CDR2: ENHRY, SYGVKD. The CDR3 region is CAIMDSASNQPQHF. The DNA of the CDR3 is TGTGCCATCATGGATTCAGCTAGCAATCAGCCCCAGCATTTT.

This clonotype was detected many times. The chain has TRBV20-1 and TRBJ2-1, with 15 bases aligning to TRBD2. CDR3 length: 17 amino acids. The germline gives CDR1 DFQATT, CDR2 SNEGSKA (reference sequence). Trimming removed 5 bases from V and 1 base from J; junction bases left unmatched: 6. This chain's CDR3 is CSAPGGLAGGSYNEQFF. CDR3 sequence (DNA): TGCAGTGCTCCAGGGGGACTAGCGGGAGGATCCTACAATGAGCAGTTCTTC.

V gene TRBV9 combines with J gene TRBJ2-7, with D possibly being TRBD1 (5 bases). This CDR3 is 16 amino acids long. Germline V gives CDR1 SGDLS, CDR2 YYNGEE. V lost 4 bases and J 1 base, leaving 18 bases between the germline ends. The CDR3 here is CASSPRSGPSSYEQYF. The CDR3, as DNA: TGTGCCAGCAGCCCACGATCAGGGCCAAGTTCCTACGAGCAGTACTTC.

J is TRBJ2-7 and V is TRBV20-1, with 9 bases that match TRBD2. The CDR3 extends over 15 amino acids. Germline V gene data show CDR1 as DFQATT and CDR2 as SNEGSKA (reference sequence). The ends lost 0 bases at V and 3 bases at J; junction bases unmatched: 6. This CDR3 is CSARDPGGRGYEQYF. The CDR3 region has the DNA TGCAGTGCTAGAGATCCAGGCGGGAGGGGCTACGAGCAGTACTTC.

V is TRBV5-1 and J is TRBJ2-5; TRBD1 matches 7 bases. Looked up from germline, CDR1 is SGHRS and CDR2 is YFSETQ. The junction had 8 bases not matched to a gene; V was cut back by 4 bases and J by 2 bases. The CDR3 is 15 amino acids. The CDR3 nucleotides read TGCGCCAGCAGCAACGGACAGGCGATACAAGAGACCCAGTACTTC. This gives the protein CASSNGQAIQETQYF.

This clonotype showed up just a few times. The J gene is TRBJ1-2, the V gene TRBV3-1; D ambiguous. This CDR3 is built from 13 residues. CDR1 is LGHDT and CDR2 is YNNKEL in the germline V gene (reference sequence). Trimming shortened V by 0 bases and J by 7 bases, and 9 bases separated the two germline ends. CDR3 sequence (DNA): TGTGCCAGCAGCCAAGATTATGGGAGTGGCTACACCTTC. It specifies CASSQDYGSGYTF.